This paragraph covers one TCR beta chain sequence. Trimming shortened V by 7 bases and J by 2 bases, and 16 bases separated the two germline ends. Germline CDR1 MNHEY, CDR2 SVGAGI. This CDR3 contains 15 residues. Via MiXCR, TCRdb re-called the RT-PCR reads, giving one row per CDR3 protein. Seen here are about 680,000 distinct CDR3 sequences, 12% to 15% observed once, and the top ten hold roughly 3.9%. The rearrangement joins TRBV6-5 to TRBJ2-3; a weak D match, TRBD2 (5 bases). The clonotype was recovered from a female donor in good health, serving as a healthy control. The material sequenced was memory CD4+ T cells from blood. The CDR3 bases are TGTGCCAGCACTATAGCGATATACTACACAGATACGCAGTATTTT. Translated, it gives CASTIAIYYTDTQYF.